This TCR beta chain emerged from a study of shared clonotypes between healthy human individuals. Study-level background: A couple of women and a few men aged 18 to 49 made up the donors. Study findings and constraints: Among donors, the sharing of clonotypes was expected to be influenced by sequencing depth.

Germline V gene data show CDR1 as SEHNR and CDR2 as FQNEAQ (reference sequence). The J segment lost 8 bases and the V segment lost 5 bases, leaving 3 bases of the junction unmatched. The CDR3 runs 12 residues. Assay used: immunoSEQ multiplex PCR; TCRdb lists only in-frame clones, some missing. The data hold fewer than 650,000 clones, with 76% observed a single time. As concerns this clone: Its antigen remains unknown.

V gene TRBV7-9 combines with J gene TRBJ1-5; 7 bases line up with TRBD1. This sequence was found in a woman between 35 and 50 years old in good health. Some clones in this sample may be carry-over from other donors' samples. What was sequenced was PBMCs. CDR3 region: CASSRGQEPQHF. The CDR3 DNA follows: TGTGCCAGCAGCCGTGGACAGGAGCCCCAGCATTTT.